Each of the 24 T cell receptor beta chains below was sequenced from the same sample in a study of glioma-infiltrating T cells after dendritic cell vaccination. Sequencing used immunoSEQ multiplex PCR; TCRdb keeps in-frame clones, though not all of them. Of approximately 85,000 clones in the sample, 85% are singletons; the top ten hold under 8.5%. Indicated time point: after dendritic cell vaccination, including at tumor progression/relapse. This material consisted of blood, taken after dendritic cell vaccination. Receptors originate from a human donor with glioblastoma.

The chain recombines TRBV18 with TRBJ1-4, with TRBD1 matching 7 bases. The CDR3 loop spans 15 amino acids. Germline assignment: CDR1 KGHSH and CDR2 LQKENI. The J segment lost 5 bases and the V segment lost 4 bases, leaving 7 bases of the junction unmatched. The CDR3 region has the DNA TGTGCCAGCTCACAGAGACAGGGCAGGAATGAAAAACTGTTTTTT. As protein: CASSQRQGRNEKLFF.

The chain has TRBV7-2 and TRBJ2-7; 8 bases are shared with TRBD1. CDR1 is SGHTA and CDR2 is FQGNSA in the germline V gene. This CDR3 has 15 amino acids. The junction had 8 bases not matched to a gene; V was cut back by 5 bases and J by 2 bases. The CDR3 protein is CASSPPGQGPYEQYF. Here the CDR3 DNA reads TGTGCCAGCAGCCCCCCCGGACAGGGACCCTACGAGCAGTACTTC.

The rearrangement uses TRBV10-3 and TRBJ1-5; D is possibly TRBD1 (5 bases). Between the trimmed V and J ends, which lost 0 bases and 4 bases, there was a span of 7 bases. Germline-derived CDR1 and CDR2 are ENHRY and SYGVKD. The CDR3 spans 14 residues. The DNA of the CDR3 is TGTGCCATCAGTGAGTCGACAGCTAATCAGCCCCAGCATTTT. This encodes CAISESTANQPQHF.

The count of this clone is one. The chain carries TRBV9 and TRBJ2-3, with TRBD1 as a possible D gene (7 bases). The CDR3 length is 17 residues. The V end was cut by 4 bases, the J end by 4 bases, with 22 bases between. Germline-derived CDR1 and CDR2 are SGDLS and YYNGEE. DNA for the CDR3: TGTGCCAGCAGCCCTATGGAGAGGGGGCAGCGGGCAGATACGCAGTATTTT. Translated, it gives CASSPMERGQRADTQYF.

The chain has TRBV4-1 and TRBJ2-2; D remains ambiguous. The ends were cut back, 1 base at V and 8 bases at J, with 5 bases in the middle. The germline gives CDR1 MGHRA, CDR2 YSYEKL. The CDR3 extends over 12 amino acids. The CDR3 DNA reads TGCGCCAGCAGCCAAGTCCCGGGGGAGCTGTTTTTT. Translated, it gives CASSQVPGELFF.

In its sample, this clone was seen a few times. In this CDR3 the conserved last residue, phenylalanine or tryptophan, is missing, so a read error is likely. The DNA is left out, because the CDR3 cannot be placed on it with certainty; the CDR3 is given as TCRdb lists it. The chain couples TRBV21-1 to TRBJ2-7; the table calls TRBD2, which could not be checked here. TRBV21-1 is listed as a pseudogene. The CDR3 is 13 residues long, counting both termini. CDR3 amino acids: CASSKAGLAGASI.

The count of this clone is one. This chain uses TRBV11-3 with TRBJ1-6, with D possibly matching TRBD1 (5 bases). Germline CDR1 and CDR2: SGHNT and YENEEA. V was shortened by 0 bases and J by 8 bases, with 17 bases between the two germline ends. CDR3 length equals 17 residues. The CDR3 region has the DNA TGTGCCAGCAGCTTAGAGGAGAAGCAGGGTAAGGATTCACCCCTCCACTTT. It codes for CASSLEEKQGKDSPLHF.

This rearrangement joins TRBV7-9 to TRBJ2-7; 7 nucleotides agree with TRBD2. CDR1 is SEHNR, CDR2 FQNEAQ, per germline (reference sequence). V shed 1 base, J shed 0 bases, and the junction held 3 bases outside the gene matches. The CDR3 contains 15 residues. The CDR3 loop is CASSLGGSSSYEQYF. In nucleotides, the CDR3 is TGTGCCAGCAGCTTAGGCGGGAGCTCCTCCTACGAGCAGTACTTC.

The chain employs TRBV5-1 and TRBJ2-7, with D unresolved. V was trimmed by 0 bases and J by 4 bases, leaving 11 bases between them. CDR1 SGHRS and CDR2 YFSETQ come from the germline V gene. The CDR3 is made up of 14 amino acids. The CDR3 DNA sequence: TGCGCCAGCAGCTTGGCAGTGTTATCGTACGAGCAGTACTTC. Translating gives CASSLAVLSYEQYF. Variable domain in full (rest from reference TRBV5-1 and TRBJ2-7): KAGVTQTPRYLIKTRGQQVTLSCSPISGHRSVSWYQQTPGQGLQFLFEYFSETQRNKGNFPGRFSGRQFSNSRSEMNVSTLELGDSALYLCASSLAVLSYEQYFGPGTRLTVT.

CDR3 sequence: CASTSGGQGELNTEAFF. The CDR3 bases are TGCGCCAGCACCTCGGGGGGACAGGGTGAATTGAACACTGAAGCTTTCTTT. The V gene is TRBV10-1, the J gene TRBJ1-1, with TRBD1 matching over 9 bases. V trimming: 7 bases; J trimming: 0 bases; junction bases outside the gene matches: 12. The CDR3 runs 17 residues. Germline CDR1 and CDR2: WNHNN and SYGVQD (reference sequence).

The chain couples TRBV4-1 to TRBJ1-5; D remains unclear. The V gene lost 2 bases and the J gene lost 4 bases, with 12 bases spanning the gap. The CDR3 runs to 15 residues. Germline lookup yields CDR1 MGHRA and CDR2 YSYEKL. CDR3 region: CASSQPDGENQPQHF. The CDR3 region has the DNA TGCGCCAGCAGCCAACCAGACGGGGAAAATCAGCCCCAGCATTTT.

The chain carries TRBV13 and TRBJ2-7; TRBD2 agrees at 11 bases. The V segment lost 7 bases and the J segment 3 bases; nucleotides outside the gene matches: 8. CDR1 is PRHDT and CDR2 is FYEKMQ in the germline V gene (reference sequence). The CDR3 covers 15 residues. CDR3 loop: CASTSIAGGGYEQYF. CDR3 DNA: TGTGCCAGCACTTCCATAGCGGGAGGGGGCTACGAGCAGTACTTC.

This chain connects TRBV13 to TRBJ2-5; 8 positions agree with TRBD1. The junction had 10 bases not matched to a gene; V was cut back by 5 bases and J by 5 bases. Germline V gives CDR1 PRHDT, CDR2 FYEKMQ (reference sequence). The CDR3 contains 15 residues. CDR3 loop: CASSAWTGIRETQYF. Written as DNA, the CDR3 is TGTGCCAGCAGCGCCTGGACAGGGATCAGGGAGACCCAGTACTTC.

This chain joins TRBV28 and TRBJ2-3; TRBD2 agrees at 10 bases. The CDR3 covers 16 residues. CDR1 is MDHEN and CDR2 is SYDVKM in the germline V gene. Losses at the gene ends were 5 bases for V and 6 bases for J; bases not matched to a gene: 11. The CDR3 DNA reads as TGTGCCAGCAGTCCTACCGGAGCGGGAGGGGGGGATACGCAGTATTTT. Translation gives CASSPTGAGGGDTQYF.

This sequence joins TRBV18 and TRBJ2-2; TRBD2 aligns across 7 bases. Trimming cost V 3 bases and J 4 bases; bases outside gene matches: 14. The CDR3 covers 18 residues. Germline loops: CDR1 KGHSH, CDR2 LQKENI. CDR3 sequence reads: CASSPRLAALRSTGELFF. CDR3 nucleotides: TGTGCCAGCTCACCCCGGCTAGCGGCCCTGCGTTCCACCGGGGAGCTGTTTTTT.

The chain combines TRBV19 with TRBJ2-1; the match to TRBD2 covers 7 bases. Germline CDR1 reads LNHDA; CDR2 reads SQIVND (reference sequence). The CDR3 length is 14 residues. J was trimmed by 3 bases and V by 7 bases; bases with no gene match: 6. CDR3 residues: CASNLAGVYNEQFF. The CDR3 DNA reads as TGTGCCAGTAATCTGGCGGGAGTCTACAATGAGCAGTTCTTC.

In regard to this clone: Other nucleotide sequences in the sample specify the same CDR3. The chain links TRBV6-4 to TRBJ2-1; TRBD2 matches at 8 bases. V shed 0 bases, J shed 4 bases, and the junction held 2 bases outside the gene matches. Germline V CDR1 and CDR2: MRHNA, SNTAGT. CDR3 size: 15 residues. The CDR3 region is CASSDSRGGYNEQFF. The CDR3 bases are TGTGCCAGCAGTGACTCTCGGGGGGGGTACAATGAGCAGTTCTTC.

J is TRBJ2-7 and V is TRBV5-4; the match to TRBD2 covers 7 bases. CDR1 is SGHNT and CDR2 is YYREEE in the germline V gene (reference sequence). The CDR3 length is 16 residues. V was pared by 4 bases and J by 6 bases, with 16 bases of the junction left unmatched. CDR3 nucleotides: TGTGCCAGCAGCCCTGGACTAGTGTATATATCGGGCGAGCAGTACTTC. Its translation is CASSPGLVYISGEQYF.

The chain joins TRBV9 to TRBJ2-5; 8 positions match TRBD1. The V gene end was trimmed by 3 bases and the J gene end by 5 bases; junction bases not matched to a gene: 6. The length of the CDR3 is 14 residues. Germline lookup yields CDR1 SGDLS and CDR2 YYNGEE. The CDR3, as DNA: TGTGCCAGCAGCGCGACAGGGGTCCGGGAGACCCAGTACTTC. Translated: CASSATGVRETQYF. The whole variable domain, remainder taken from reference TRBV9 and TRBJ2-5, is DSGVTQTPKHLITATGQRVTLRCSPRSGDLSVYWYQQSLDQGLQFLIQYYNGEERAKGNILERFSAQQFPDLHSELNLSSLELGDSALYFCASSATGVRETQYFGPGTRLLVL.

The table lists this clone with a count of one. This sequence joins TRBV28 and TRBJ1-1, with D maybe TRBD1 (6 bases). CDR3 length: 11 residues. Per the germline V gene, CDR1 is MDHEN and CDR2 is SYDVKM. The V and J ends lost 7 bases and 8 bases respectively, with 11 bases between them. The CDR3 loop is CASTTGTEAFF. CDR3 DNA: TGTGCCAGCACTACCGGGACAGAAGCTTTCTTT.

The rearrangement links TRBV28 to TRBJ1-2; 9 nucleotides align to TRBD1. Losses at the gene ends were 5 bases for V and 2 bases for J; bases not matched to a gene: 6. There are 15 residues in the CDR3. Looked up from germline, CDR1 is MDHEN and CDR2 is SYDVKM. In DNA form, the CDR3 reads TGTGCCAGCAGTACCTCCGGGACAGGGAACTATGGCTACACCTTC. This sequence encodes CASSTSGTGNYGYTF.

This CDR3 is CASSARQGVNEKLFF. The CDR3 nucleotides read TGTGCCAGCAGCGCGAGACAGGGGGTTAATGAAAAACTGTTTTTT. The J gene is TRBJ1-4, the V gene TRBV7-9; 9 bases are shared with TRBD1. The germline V gene has CDR1 SEHNR and CDR2 FQNEAQ (reference sequence). With V trimmed by 5 bases and J by 4 bases, 5 bases remained unmatched. This CDR3 comprises 15 residues.

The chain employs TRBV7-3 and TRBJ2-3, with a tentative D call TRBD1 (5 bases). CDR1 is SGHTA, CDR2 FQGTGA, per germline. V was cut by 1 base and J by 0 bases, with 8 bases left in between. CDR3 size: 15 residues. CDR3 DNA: TGTGCCAGCAGCTTAATGGCAGGGAGCACAGATACGCAGTATTTT. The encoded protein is CASSLMAGSTDTQYF.

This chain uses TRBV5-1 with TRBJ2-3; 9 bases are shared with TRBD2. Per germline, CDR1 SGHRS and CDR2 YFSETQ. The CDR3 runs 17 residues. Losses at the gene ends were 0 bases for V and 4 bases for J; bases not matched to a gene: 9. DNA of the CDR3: TGCGCCAGCAGCTTGGGGGCCGGGACTAGCAAACCAGATACGCAGTATTTT. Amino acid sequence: CASSLGAGTSKPDTQYF.